This TCR beta chain was sequenced during a study of regulatory T cells in long-lasting Graves disease. Study-level results: Patients with persistent disease showed a bias toward TRBV28, TRBJ1-2 and TRBJ2-5.

About this clonotype: Its antigen is unknown.

Germline V gene data show CDR1 as SNHLY and CDR2 as FYNNEI. Trimming removed 5 bases from V and 0 bases from J, with 13 bases in between. This CDR3 contains 16 residues. Time point in this sample: persistent/refractory GD, antithyroid drugs over 5 years with positive TRAb. PBMC RNA was the source of the TCR library. Building the TCR beta libraries relied on iRepertoire HTBI primers, and CDR3 regions underwent Arm-PCR. TCRdb independently ran MiXCR on the multiplex PCR reads; one entry per CDR3 protein. The data show around 300,000 distinct CDR3 sequences, roughly a fifth seen once. The chain carries TRBV2 and TRBJ2-2; D unclear. The sequenced sample was peripheral blood mononuclear cells (PBMCs), obtained when the disease was refractory, from a patient treated with antithyroid drugs. The TCR was taken from a female donor with Graves disease. CDR3 sequence: CASSLHLSANTGELFF. For the CDR3, the DNA is TGTGCCAGCAGTCTACACCTAAGCGCGAACACCGGGGAGCTGTTTTTT.